The rows below give T cell receptor beta chains drawn from one sample of a study of CXCR3-negative and CXCR3-positive naive CD8 T cells. Following a re-call of the 5' RACE reads, TCRdb has one entry per CDR3 protein and lacks DNA. The sample table sets out 100,000 to 150,000 distinct CDR3 sequences. Sequencing used naive CXCR3- CD8+ T cells from blood. The receptors here all came from a human donor in good health. Some clones in this sample may be carry-over from other donors' samples. The CDR3 runs from the conserved cysteine through the conserved F or W.

CDR3aa: CASRIGTSGVHYNEQFF
j_gene: TRBJ2-1
v_gene: TRBV2

CDR3aa: CASSQDWAGAPYEQYF
j_gene: TRBJ2-7
v_gene: TRBV4-2

CDR3aa: CASSLAEPTPLVDGYTF
j_gene: TRBJ1-2
v_gene: TRBV7-9

CDR3aa: CAISVSEEQETQYF
j_gene: TRBJ2-5
v_gene: TRBV10-3

CDR3aa: CASSRGRLNTEAFF
j_gene: TRBJ1-1
v_gene: TRBV10-1

CDR3aa: CASSLTGEGAYEQYF
j_gene: TRBJ2-7
v_gene: TRBV6-5

CDR3aa: CASSLSAGVLSTTGELFF
j_gene: TRBJ2-2
v_gene: TRBV5-1

CDR3aa: CASSQLNSYEQYF
j_gene: TRBJ2-7
v_gene: TRBV28

CDR3aa: CSVEDRDMNTEAFF
j_gene: TRBJ1-1
v_gene: TRBV29-1

CDR3aa: CASSQVGGIGEQFF
j_gene: TRBJ2-1
v_gene: TRBV4-3

CDR3aa: CVSSQGAGEQYF
j_gene: TRBJ2-7
v_gene: TRBV25-1

CDR3aa: CASSQEWVRVLYEQYF
j_gene: TRBJ2-7
v_gene: TRBV4-1

CDR3aa: CASSEFGGPETQYF
j_gene: TRBJ2-5
v_gene: TRBV6-1

CDR3aa: CASSREWSSYNEQFF
j_gene: TRBJ2-1
v_gene: TRBV4-2

CDR3aa: CASSLSGQLNTEAFF
j_gene: TRBJ1-1
v_gene: TRBV6-5

CDR3aa: CASSPDAPSGNLNEQFF
j_gene: TRBJ2-1
v_gene: TRBV18

CDR3aa: CASSDSYYGYTF
j_gene: TRBJ1-2
v_gene: TRBV9

CDR3aa: CASSEGINTQYF
j_gene: TRBJ2-3
v_gene: TRBV25-1

CDR3aa: CASSGSLAANTGELFF
j_gene: TRBJ2-2
v_gene: TRBV19

CDR3aa: CASSILGLGSTDTQYF
j_gene: TRBJ2-3
v_gene: TRBV12-3/TRBV12-4

CDR3aa: CSVEGTSGGITDTQYF
j_gene: TRBJ2-3
v_gene: TRBV29-1

CDR3aa: CASSQEIGTSGYNEQFF
j_gene: TRBJ2-1
v_gene: TRBV14

CDR3aa: CASSHTGDFYNEQFF
j_gene: TRBJ2-1
v_gene: TRBV4-3

CDR3aa: CAWSIGGLAIVYEQYF
j_gene: TRBJ2-7
v_gene: TRBV30

CDR3aa: CSAPGGDGEKLFF
j_gene: TRBJ1-4
v_gene: TRBV29-1

CDR3aa: CASSLVGGGYYNEQFF
j_gene: TRBJ2-1
v_gene: TRBV7-2

CDR3aa: CASSLGTLYEQYF
j_gene: TRBJ2-7
v_gene: TRBV6-5

CDR3aa: CASSQEGLGYNEQFF
j_gene: TRBJ2-1
v_gene: TRBV7-7

CDR3aa: CASSQRLAGPYNEQFF
j_gene: TRBJ2-1
v_gene: TRBV7-3

CDR3aa: CASSPGPPGELFF
j_gene: TRBJ2-2
v_gene: TRBV11-1